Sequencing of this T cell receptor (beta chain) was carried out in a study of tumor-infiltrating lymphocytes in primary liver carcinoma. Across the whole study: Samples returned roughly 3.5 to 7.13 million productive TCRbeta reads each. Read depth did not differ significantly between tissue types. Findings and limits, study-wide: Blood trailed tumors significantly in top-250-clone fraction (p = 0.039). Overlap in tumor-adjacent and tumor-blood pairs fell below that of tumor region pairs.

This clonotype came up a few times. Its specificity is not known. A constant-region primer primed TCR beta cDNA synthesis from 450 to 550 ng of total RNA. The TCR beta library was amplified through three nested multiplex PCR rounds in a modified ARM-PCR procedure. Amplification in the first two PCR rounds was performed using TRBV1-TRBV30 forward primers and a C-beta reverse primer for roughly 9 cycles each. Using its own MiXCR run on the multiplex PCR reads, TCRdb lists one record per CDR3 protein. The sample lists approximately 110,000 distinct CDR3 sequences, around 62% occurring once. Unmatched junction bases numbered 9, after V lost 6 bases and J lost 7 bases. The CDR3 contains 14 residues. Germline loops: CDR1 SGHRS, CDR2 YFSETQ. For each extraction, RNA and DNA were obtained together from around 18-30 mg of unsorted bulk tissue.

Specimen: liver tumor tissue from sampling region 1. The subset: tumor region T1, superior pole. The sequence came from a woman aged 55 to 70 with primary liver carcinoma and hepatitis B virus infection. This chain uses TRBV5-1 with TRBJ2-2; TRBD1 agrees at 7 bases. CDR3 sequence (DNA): TGCGCCAGCAACCGGGACAGTACAGGCGGGGAGCTGTTTTTT. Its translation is CASNRDSTGGELFF. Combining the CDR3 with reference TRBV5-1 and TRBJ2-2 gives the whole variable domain KAGVTQTPRYLIKTRGQQVTLSCSPISGHRSVSWYQQTPGQGLQFLFEYFSETQRNKGNFPGRFSGRQFSNSRSEMNVSTLELGDSALYLCASNRDSTGGELFFGEGSRLTVL.